This is a list of T cell receptor beta chains from one sample in a study of cytomegalovirus exposure and HLA in healthy donors. Clones were sequenced by immunoSEQ multiplex PCR, and TCRdb holds only the in-frame ones, with some missing. This table holds around 90,000 clones, roughly 85% found once. The sample was PBMCs. Receptors were obtained from a man in his forties or fifties in good health and CMV-seropositive. Both conserved end residues are part of each CDR3. D genes are given only for firm matches. Some rows mark clone size as missing; the rest say once, few, many or name a class of expanded clone.

>TRBJ2-5|.|13|once|TRBV11-1
CASSLGPGETQYF
TGTGCCAGCAGCTTAGGGCCCGGGGAGACCCAGTACTTC
>TRBJ1-4|.|13|.|TRBV5-4
CASSPRRGEKLFF
TGTGCCAGCAGCCCCCGCCGGGGTGAAAAACTGTTTTTT
>TRBJ2-1|.|16|.|TRBV15
CATSTTEFSSYNEQFF
TGTGCCACCAGCACAACAGAGTTTAGCTCCTACAATGAGCAGTTCTTC
>TRBJ2-7|TRBD1|15|.|TRBV7-2
CASSLAPGGVSEQYF
TGTGCCAGCAGCTTAGCGCCAGGGGGCGTCTCCGAGCAGTACTTC
>TRBJ2-7|.|15|.|TRBV5-1
CASKRQASGDYEQYF
TGCGCCAGCAAAAGACAGGCTAGCGGAGACTACGAGCAGTACTTC
>TRBJ2-5|.|13|.|TRBV28
CASSARIEETQYF
TGTGCCAGCAGTGCCCGAATAGAAGAGACCCAGTACTTC
>TRBJ2-1|.|11|.|TRBV5-1
CASRTGDEQFF
TGCGCCAGCAGGACGGGGGATGAGCAGTTCTTC
>TRBJ2-7|TRBD1|11|.|TRBV20-1
CSANRGHEQYF
TGCAGTGCCAACAGGGGCCACGAGCAGTACTTC
>TRBJ2-3|TRBD2|16|.|TRBV6-4
CASSVGAGGNTDTQYF
TGTGCCAGCAGTGTAGGAGCGGGGGGAAACACAGATACGCAGTATTTT
>TRBJ2-5|.|10|.|TRBV2
CASLQETQYF
TGTGCCAGCCTTCAAGAGACCCAGTACTTC
>TRBJ2-1|TRBD2|15|.|TRBV9
CASSVELAGGFEQFF
TGTGCCAGCAGCGTAGAACTAGCGGGAGGATTTGAGCAGTTCTTC
>TRBJ1-1|.|13|.|TRBV6-7
CASSTSPNSEAFF
TGTGCCAGCAGTACATCCCCGAACAGTGAAGCTTTCTTT
>TRBJ2-1|TRBD1|16|.|TRBV5-1
CASSWTGATFYNEQFF
TGCGCCAGCAGCTGGACAGGGGCAACTTTCTACAATGAGCAGTTCTTC
>TRBJ1-6|TRBD1|15|.|TRBV19
CASSPEGQVNSPLHF
TGTGCCAGTAGTCCCGAGGGACAGGTAAATTCACCCCTCCACTTT
>TRBJ2-2|TRBD2|16|.|TRBV19
CASSISASGRTGELFF
TGTGCCAGTAGTATATCGGCGAGCGGGAGAACCGGGGAGCTGTTTTTT
>TRBJ2-1|.|15|.|TRBV6-1
CASSEARLARNEQFF
TGTGCCAGCAGTGAAGCTCGGCTAGCCCGCAATGAGCAGTTCTTC
>TRBJ1-2|.|15|.|TRBV7-2
CASSLDFGHLYGYTF
TGTGCCAGCAGCTTAGATTTCGGACACCTCTATGGCTACACCTTC
>TRBJ1-2|TRBD1|15|.|TRBV10-3
CAIGERDSSNYGYTF
TGTGCCATCGGTGAACGGGACAGTTCTAACTATGGCTACACCTTC
>TRBJ1-5|.|15|.|TRBV5-5
CASSFMGGGNQPQHF
TGTGCCAGCAGCTTTATGGGGGGAGGCAATCAGCCCCAGCATTTT
>TRBJ2-3|TRBD2|18|.|TRBV7-2
CASSLGLAGGPRLDTQYF
TGTGCCAGCAGCTTAGGACTAGCGGGGGGGCCGAGGCTAGATACGCAGTATTTT
>TRBJ2-1|TRBD2|16|.|TRBV11-2
CASSLELAGRYNEQFF
TGTGCCAGCAGCTTAGAACTAGCGGGACGATACAATGAGCAGTTCTTC
>TRBJ1-4|.|15|.|TRBV6-1
CASSERGTASEKLFF
TGTGCCAGCAGTGAAAGGGGAACAGCTAGTGAAAAACTGTTTTTT
>TRBJ2-2|.|13|.|TRBV30
CAFGGQGTGELFF
TGTGCCTTTGGGGGCCAGGGCACCGGGGAGCTGTTTTTT
>TRBJ2-1|.|15|.|TRBV12-5
CASGLGVAKEGEQFF
TGTGCTAGTGGTTTGGGAGTAGCGAAGGAGGGTGAGCAGTTCTTC
>TRBJ2-2|TRBD1|16|once|TRBV9
CASRGPGQGSTGELFF
TGTGCCAGCAGGGGACCGGGACAGGGGTCCACCGGGGAGCTGTTTTTT
>TRBJ2-3|TRBD1|18|.|TRBV9
CASSGRWGTQGATDTQYF
TGTGCCAGCAGCGGAAGGTGGGGAACACAGGGGGCAACAGATACGCAGTATTTT
>TRBJ2-5|.|16|.|TRBV21-1
CASSRRKGQLGETQYF
TGTGCCAGCAGCAGAAGGAAGGGACAGCTAGGAGAGACCCAGTACTTC
>TRBJ1-3|.|15|.|TRBV7-2
CASSSFRGEANTIYF
TGTGCCAGCAGCTCCTTTCGGGGGGAAGCAAACACCATATATTTT
>TRBJ2-7|.|13|.|TRBV15
CATSRDRVYEQYF
TGTGCCACCAGCAGAGATCGGGTCTACGAGCAGTACTTC
>TRBJ1-2|.|14|.|TRBV4-1
CASSPGQRNYGYTF
TGCGCCAGCAGCCCCGGACAGAGGAACTATGGCTACACCTTC
>TRBJ2-2|.|14|.|TRBV19
CASSVPTSTGELFF
TGTGCCAGTAGTGTTCCGACTAGTACCGGGGAGCTGTTTTTT
>TRBJ1-1|.|14|.|TRBV7-8
CATSGGGSNTEAFF
TGTGCAACGAGCGGGGGCGGGAGTAACACTGAAGCTTTCTTT
>TRBJ2-1|TRBD2|15|.|TRBV19
CASSMARGVYNEQFF
TGTGCCAGTAGTATGGCGCGGGGGGTCTACAATGAGCAGTTCTTC
>TRBJ2-2|.|16|.|TRBV5-4
CASSKKGVKWTGELFF
TGTGCCAGCAGCAAAAAAGGAGTCAAGTGGACCGGGGAGCTGTTTTTT
>TRBJ2-7|TRBD2|16|.|TRBV9
CASSVGLAGGPYEQYF
TGTGCCAGCAGCGTAGGTCTAGCGGGGGGGCCCTACGAGCAGTACTTC
>TRBJ2-1|.|15|.|TRBV2
CASSEDRAGYNEQFF
TGTGCCAGCAGTGAAGACAGGGCTGGCTACAATGAGCAGTTCTTC
>TRBJ1-1|.|16|.|TRBV19
CASSIKHTVGNTEAFF
TGTGCCAGTAGTATAAAACACACAGTGGGCAACACTGAAGCTTTCTTT
>TRBJ2-3|TRBD1|15|once|TRBV7-3
CASSKDRSNTDTQYF
TGTGCCAGCAGTAAGGACAGGTCAAACACGGATACGCAGTATTTT
>TRBJ2-5|.|14|.|TRBV7-2
CASRTGTSQETQYF
TGTGCCAGCAGAACCGGGACAAGTCAAGAGACCCAGTACTTC
>TRBJ2-3|TRBD1|15|.|TRBV5-4
CASSLDRQGPDTQYF
TGTGCCAGCAGCTTGGACAGACAGGGACCAGATACGCAGTATTTT
>TRBJ2-1|TRBD2|16|.|TRBV11-2
CASSRSGGESYNEQFF
TGTGCCAGCAGCCGTAGCGGGGGGGAATCCTACAATGAGCAGTTCTTC
>TRBJ1-4|TRBD1|14|once|TRBV5-4
CASSTDRGLEKLFF
TGTGCCAGCAGCACGGACAGGGGGCTTGAAAAACTGTTTTTT